This TCR beta chain was captured in a study of blood T cells in healthy people across ages. Concerning this clonotype: Antigen unknown.

The authors drew about 9.9 milliliters of peripheral blood from each donor. General study results and limits: Relative to aged donors, long-lived donors carried more naive CD4+ cells and displayed higher diversity. While age rose, TCR beta diversity per million T cells dropped in a roughly linear way.

Primers used in a second PCR of about 6 to 11 cycles were a sample-barcoded 5' primer and a J-beta primer mix. MiXCR, run by TCRdb on the 5' RACE reads, gives a single entry per CDR3 protein. The sample has about 730,000 distinct CDR3 sequences, roughly 45% seen once; the top ten hold 20% to 25%. Sequencing used blood. The receptor's source is a woman aged 60-75 years in good health.

In DNA, the CDR3 is TGTGCCAGCAGCTACGGTACAAAACCCTACAATGAGCAGTTCTTC. Translated, it gives CASSYGTKPYNEQFF. The rearrangement joins TRBV6-2 or TRBV6-3 to TRBJ2-1; D is unresolved. The CDR3 contains 15 residues. Germline lookup yields CDR1 MNHEY and CDR2 SVGEGT. V shed 6 bases and J shed 2 bases, with 14 bases lying between them.